This T cell receptor beta chain derives from a study of T cell responses to AZD1222 COVID-19 vaccine. Findings and limits, study-wide: Most donors were white British, females outnumbered males, and clonal diversity was possibly underestimated. Spike regions recognized by vaccine-associated CD4 TCRs spanned the protein, led by 160-218 and 743-854.

Libraries were prepared by immunoSEQ multiplex PCR; TCRdb keeps only in-frame clonotypes and omits some of them. The sample carries about 220,000 clones, about 93% recorded once. This clone has a handful of counts. Its target is unknown. The V end lost 2 bases, the J end lost 6 bases, and 11 bases lay between the germline ends. The germline V gene has CDR1 SEHNR and CDR2 FQNEAQ (reference sequence). This CDR3 region has 14 residues. The TCR was taken from an adult in good health. Sequences were derived from peripheral blood, sampled on day 0 of MenACWY control vaccination. The genes are TRBV7-9 and TRBJ2-1, with D perhaps TRBD1 (6 bases). The DNA of the CDR3 is TGTGCCAGCAGCTTACGGGACACCTCCAATGAGCAGTTCTTC. It yields the protein CASSLRDTSNEQFF.